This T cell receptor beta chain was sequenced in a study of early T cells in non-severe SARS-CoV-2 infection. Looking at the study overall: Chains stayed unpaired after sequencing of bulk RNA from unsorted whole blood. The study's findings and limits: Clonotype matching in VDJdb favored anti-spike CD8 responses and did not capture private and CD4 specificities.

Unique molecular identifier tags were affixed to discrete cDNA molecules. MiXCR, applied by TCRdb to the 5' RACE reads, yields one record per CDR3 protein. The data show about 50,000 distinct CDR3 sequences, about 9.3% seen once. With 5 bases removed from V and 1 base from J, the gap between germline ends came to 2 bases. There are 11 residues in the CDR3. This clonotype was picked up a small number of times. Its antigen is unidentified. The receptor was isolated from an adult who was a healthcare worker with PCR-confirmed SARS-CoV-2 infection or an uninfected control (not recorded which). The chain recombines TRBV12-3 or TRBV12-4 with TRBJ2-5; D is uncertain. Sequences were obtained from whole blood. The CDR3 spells CASSTQETQYF. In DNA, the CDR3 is TGTGCCAGCAGTACCCAAGAGACCCAGTACTTC.